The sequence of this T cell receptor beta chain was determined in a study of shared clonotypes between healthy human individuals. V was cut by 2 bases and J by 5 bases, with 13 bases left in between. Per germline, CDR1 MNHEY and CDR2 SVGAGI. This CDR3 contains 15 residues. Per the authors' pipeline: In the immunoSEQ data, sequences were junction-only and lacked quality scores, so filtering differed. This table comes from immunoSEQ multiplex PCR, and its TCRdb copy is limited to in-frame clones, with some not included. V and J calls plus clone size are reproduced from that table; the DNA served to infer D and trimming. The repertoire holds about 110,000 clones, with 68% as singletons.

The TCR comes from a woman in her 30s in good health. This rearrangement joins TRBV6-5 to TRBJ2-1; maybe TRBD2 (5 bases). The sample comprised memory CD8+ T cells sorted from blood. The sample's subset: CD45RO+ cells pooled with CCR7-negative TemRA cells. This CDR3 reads CASSYDPVGNNEQFF. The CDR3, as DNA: TGTGCCAGCAGTTACGACCCCGTCGGGAACAATGAGCAGTTCTTC.